This is a list of T cell receptor beta chains from one sample in a study of CD8 T cells in ankylosing spondylitis. TCRdb redid the calling of the 5' RACE reads with MiXCR, one entry per CDR3 protein. The sample holds roughly 700,000 distinct CDR3 sequences, about 20% seen once. Sequencing was performed on blood, either unsorted or a sorted T cell fraction (not recorded which). The origin of the receptors is a male donor with ankylosing spondylitis. Each CDR3 is given with its conserved first and last residue. Fields, in order: D gene, clone size, V gene, J gene, CDR3 protein, CDR3 DNA. The D gene is left open where the match is weak. The size field is filled for only some rows; it gives once, few, many or a size class.

d_call: -; clone_size: -; v_call: TRBV6-1; j_call: TRBJ1-5; cdr3_aa: CASSELVGYGNQPQHF; cdr3_nt: TGTGCCAGCAGTGAATTAGTAGGATACGGCAATCAGCCCCAGCATTTT
d_call: -; clone_size: -; v_call: TRBV29-1; j_call: TRBJ1-3; cdr3_aa: CSVRGASGNTIYF; cdr3_nt: TGCAGCGTCAGGGGCGCGAGTGGAAACACCATATATTTT
d_call: TRBD1; clone_size: -; v_call: TRBV20-1; j_call: TRBJ1-5; cdr3_aa: CSAGTGGGSGNQPQHF; cdr3_nt: TGCAGTGCCGGCACAGGGGGCGGTTCCGGCAATCAGCCCCAGCATTTT
d_call: -; clone_size: many; v_call: TRBV10-3; j_call: TRBJ2-2; cdr3_aa: CAISESIDSYNTGELFF; cdr3_nt: TGTGCCATCAGTGAGTCTATCGACAGTTACAACACCGGGGAGCTGTTTTTT
d_call: TRBD2; clone_size: few; v_call: TRBV10-3; j_call: TRBJ2-1; cdr3_aa: CAISEGLAVNEQFF; cdr3_nt: TGTGCCATCAGTGAGGGACTAGCGGTCAATGAGCAGTTCTTC
d_call: TRBD1; clone_size: -; v_call: TRBV5-6; j_call: TRBJ1-4; cdr3_aa: CASSLWQGVANEKLFF; cdr3_nt: TGTGCCAGCAGCTTGTGGCAGGGGGTGGCTAATGAAAAACTGTTTTTT
d_call: -; clone_size: -; v_call: TRBV20-1; j_call: TRBJ2-5; cdr3_aa: CSARALRDNYQETQYF; cdr3_nt: TGCAGTGCTAGAGCCCTCAGAGACAACTACCAAGAGACCCAGTACTTC
d_call: -; clone_size: once; v_call: TRBV5-1; j_call: TRBJ2-3; cdr3_aa: CASSWQTEDTDTQYF; cdr3_nt: TGCGCCAGCAGCTGGCAGACTGAAGATACAGATACGCAGTATTTT
d_call: -; clone_size: -; v_call: TRBV11-3; j_call: TRBJ2-1; cdr3_aa: CASSFGENYNEQFF; cdr3_nt: TGTGCCAGCAGCTTCGGGGAAAACTACAATGAGCAGTTCTTC
d_call: -; clone_size: -; v_call: TRBV6-2/TRBV6-3; j_call: TRBJ2-1; cdr3_aa: CASSYLKRNNEQFF; cdr3_nt: TGTGCCAGCAGTTACCTCAAGAGAAACAATGAGCAGTTCTTC
d_call: TRBD2; clone_size: many; v_call: TRBV9; j_call: TRBJ2-3; cdr3_aa: CASSVAGGRDTQYF; cdr3_nt: TGTGCCAGCAGCGTAGCGGGAGGAAGAGATACGCAGTATTTT
d_call: -; clone_size: once; v_call: TRBV29-1; j_call: TRBJ1-3; cdr3_aa: CSVERPGVGNTIYF; cdr3_nt: TGCAGCGTTGAACGGCCGGGCGTGGGAAACACCATATATTTT
d_call: -; clone_size: -; v_call: TRBV4-1; j_call: TRBJ1-2; cdr3_aa: CASSRGPPSYGYTF; cdr3_nt: TGCGCCAGCAGCCGGGGGCCGCCAAGCTATGGCTACACCTTC
d_call: TRBD2; clone_size: -; v_call: TRBV20-1; j_call: TRBJ2-2; cdr3_aa: CCASGGSGRDTGELFF; cdr3_nt: TGCTGTGCCAGTGGTGGGAGCGGGAGGGACACCGGGGAGCTGTTTTTT
d_call: TRBD2; clone_size: few; v_call: TRBV12-3/TRBV12-4; j_call: TRBJ2-1; cdr3_aa: CASSLFAGGPREQFF; cdr3_nt: TGTGCCAGCAGTTTATTTGCGGGAGGCCCTAGGGAGCAGTTCTTC
d_call: TRBD2; clone_size: once; v_call: TRBV7-3; j_call: TRBJ2-1; cdr3_aa: CASSLNVAGVNEQFF; cdr3_nt: TGTGCCAGCAGCTTAAATGTAGCGGGAGTTAATGAGCAGTTCTTC
d_call: -; clone_size: few; v_call: TRBV10-3; j_call: TRBJ1-2; cdr3_aa: CAISDNYGYTF; cdr3_nt: TGTGCCATCAGCGATAACTATGGCTACACCTTC
d_call: -; clone_size: few; v_call: TRBV12-3/TRBV12-4; j_call: TRBJ2-2; cdr3_aa: CASSWSRGSGELFF; cdr3_nt: TGTGCCAGCTCTTGGAGTAGGGGATCCGGGGAGCTGTTTTTT
d_call: -; clone_size: -; v_call: TRBV9; j_call: TRBJ2-1; cdr3_aa: CASSEDSSPPTDEQFF; cdr3_nt: TGTGCCAGCAGCGAGGACTCTTCACCCCCAACCGATGAGCAGTTCTTC
d_call: -; clone_size: -; v_call: TRBV10-3; j_call: TRBJ1-1; cdr3_aa: CAISESGSEAEAFF; cdr3_nt: TGTGCCATCAGTGAGTCGGGCAGTGAGGCTGAAGCTTTCTTT
d_call: TRBD1; clone_size: -; v_call: TRBV5-1; j_call: TRBJ1-3; cdr3_aa: CASSPEGAGGNTIYF; cdr3_nt: TGCGCCAGCAGCCCCGAGGGGGCTGGTGGAAACACCATATATTTT
d_call: -; clone_size: few; v_call: TRBV7-2; j_call: TRBJ2-2; cdr3_aa: CASSSDPAGLFF; cdr3_nt: TGTGCCAGCAGCTCCGACCCCGCGGGGCTGTTTTTT
d_call: TRBD2; clone_size: many; v_call: TRBV5-1; j_call: TRBJ2-2; cdr3_aa: CASSTGGSWTGELFF; cdr3_nt: TGCGCCAGCAGCACGGGAGGTTCCTGGACCGGGGAGCTGTTTTTT
d_call: -; clone_size: few; v_call: TRBV2; j_call: TRBJ1-6; cdr3_aa: CVTLPSSYNSPLHF; cdr3_nt: TGTGTCACCCTACCGAGCTCCTATAATTCACCCCTCCACTTT
d_call: TRBD2; clone_size: few; v_call: TRBV29-1; j_call: TRBJ2-1; cdr3_aa: CSVEVSSGSFSYNEQFF; cdr3_nt: TGCAGCGTTGAAGTTTCTAGCGGGAGTTTCTCCTACAATGAGCAGTTCTTC
d_call: -; clone_size: -; v_call: TRBV6-1; j_call: TRBJ2-2; cdr3_aa: CASSQHQNTGELFF; cdr3_nt: TGTGCCAGCAGCCAACACCAGAACACCGGGGAGCTGTTTTTT
d_call: TRBD1; clone_size: -; v_call: TRBV7-2; j_call: TRBJ2-5; cdr3_aa: CASSLEDRGRETQYF; cdr3_nt: TGTGCCAGCAGCTTAGAGGACAGGGGAAGAGAGACCCAGTACTTC
d_call: -; clone_size: few; v_call: TRBV9; j_call: TRBJ1-3; cdr3_aa: CASSPGGSSGNTIYF; cdr3_nt: TGTGCCAGCAGCCCCGGGGGCAGCTCTGGAAACACCATATATTTT
d_call: TRBD2; clone_size: few; v_call: TRBV2; j_call: TRBJ2-3; cdr3_aa: CATTRASGGRDTQYF; cdr3_nt: TGTGCCACCACTCGGGCTAGCGGGGGAAGAGATACGCAGTATTTT
d_call: TRBD2; clone_size: -; v_call: TRBV7-2; j_call: TRBJ2-5; cdr3_aa: CASSPRLATTQYF; cdr3_nt: TGTGCCAGCAGCCCCCGACTAGCCACGACCCAGTACTTC
d_call: -; clone_size: few; v_call: TRBV4-2; j_call: TRBJ1-4; cdr3_aa: CASSQGGLVNEKLFF; cdr3_nt: TGTGCCAGCAGCCAAGGGGGACTGGTTAATGAAAAACTGTTTTTT
d_call: -; clone_size: few; v_call: TRBV2; j_call: TRBJ2-3; cdr3_aa: CASTRRARADTDTQYF; cdr3_nt: TGTGCCAGCACCCGAAGGGCGAGAGCTGACACAGATACGCAGTATTTT
d_call: -; clone_size: few; v_call: TRBV3-1; j_call: TRBJ2-5; cdr3_aa: CASSQGQRIQETQYF; cdr3_nt: TGTGCCAGCAGCCAAGGTCAGAGAATCCAAGAGACCCAGTACTTC
d_call: -; clone_size: few; v_call: TRBV2; j_call: TRBJ1-1; cdr3_aa: CASSEQGTGNTEAFF; cdr3_nt: TGTGCCAGCAGTGAGCAGGGCACGGGGAACACTGAAGCTTTCTTT
d_call: TRBD1; clone_size: few; v_call: TRBV12-3/TRBV12-4; j_call: TRBJ1-1; cdr3_aa: CASTSPGTGDTEAFF; cdr3_nt: TGTGCCAGCACCTCGCCAGGGACAGGGGACACTGAAGCTTTCTTT
d_call: TRBD2; clone_size: -; v_call: TRBV5-1; j_call: TRBJ2-5; cdr3_aa: CASSDWGRGRVSETQYF; cdr3_nt: TGCGCCAGCAGCGATTGGGGACGCGGGAGGGTGTCAGAGACCCAGTACTTC
d_call: TRBD2; clone_size: few; v_call: TRBV4-3; j_call: TRBJ2-3; cdr3_aa: CASSQDIAGPTDTQYF; cdr3_nt: TGCGCCAGCAGCCAAGACATAGCGGGACCCACAGATACGCAGTATTTT
d_call: -; clone_size: many; v_call: TRBV29-1; j_call: TRBJ2-2; cdr3_aa: CSVKTSGLGELFF; cdr3_nt: TGCAGCGTCAAAACATCAGGGTTGGGGGAGCTGTTTTTT
d_call: TRBD2; clone_size: -; v_call: TRBV7-2; j_call: TRBJ2-4; cdr3_aa: CASSTSGTGIQYF; cdr3_nt: TGTGCCAGCAGTACTAGCGGGACGGGCATTCAGTACTTC
d_call: TRBD2; clone_size: -; v_call: TRBV10-3; j_call: TRBJ2-3; cdr3_aa: CAIRGTSGGAETDTQYF; cdr3_nt: TGTGCCATCAGGGGGACTAGCGGGGGGGCCGAAACAGATACGCAGTATTTT
d_call: TRBD2; clone_size: once; v_call: TRBV20-1; j_call: TRBJ2-4; cdr3_aa: CSARIPLPREGIQYF; cdr3_nt: TGCAGTGCTAGAATCCCCCTCCCCAGGGAGGGCATTCAGTACTTC
d_call: TRBD1; clone_size: few; v_call: TRBV4-1; j_call: TRBJ2-1; cdr3_aa: CASRVSGTGGAKNEQFF; cdr3_nt: TGCGCCAGCAGGGTTTCCGGGACAGGGGGCGCAAAAAATGAGCAGTTCTTC
d_call: TRBD2; clone_size: -; v_call: TRBV20-1; j_call: TRBJ2-5; cdr3_aa: CSATRFSGDEETQYF; cdr3_nt: TGCAGTGCTACCCGGTTTAGCGGGGACGAGGAGACCCAGTACTTC
d_call: -; clone_size: many; v_call: TRBV20-1; j_call: TRBJ1-1; cdr3_aa: CSAGRTEAFF; cdr3_nt: TGCAGTGCCGGACGGACTGAAGCTTTCTTT
d_call: -; clone_size: -; v_call: TRBV13; j_call: TRBJ1-1; cdr3_aa: CASSPERVNTEAFF; cdr3_nt: TGTGCCAGCAGCCCAGAAAGAGTGAACACTGAAGCTTTCTTT
d_call: TRBD2; clone_size: few; v_call: TRBV6-2/TRBV6-3; j_call: TRBJ2-2; cdr3_aa: CASSPSGGGGELFF; cdr3_nt: TGTGCCAGCAGCCCATCGGGAGGGGGCGGGGAGCTGTTTTTT
d_call: -; clone_size: -; v_call: TRBV7-7; j_call: TRBJ2-7; cdr3_aa: CASSLSPGDYEQYF; cdr3_nt: TGTGCTAGCAGCTTAAGTCCAGGAGACTACGAGCAGTACTTC
d_call: -; clone_size: -; v_call: TRBV18; j_call: TRBJ2-1; cdr3_aa: CASSPPGGISYNEQFF; cdr3_nt: TGTGCCAGCTCACCACCTGGTGGTATCTCCTACAATGAGCAGTTCTTC
d_call: -; clone_size: -; v_call: TRBV28; j_call: TRBJ1-2; cdr3_aa: CASSLQVPNYGYTF; cdr3_nt: TGTGCCAGCAGTTTACAGGTTCCTAACTATGGCTACACCTTC
d_call: TRBD2; clone_size: many; v_call: TRBV12-3/TRBV12-4; j_call: TRBJ2-3; cdr3_aa: CASRPGLAAGTQYF; cdr3_nt: TGTGCCAGCAGACCGGGACTAGCGGCGGGGACGCAGTATTTT